These T cell receptor beta chains were read from a single sample in a study of blood T cells in healthy people across ages. In TCRdb, the 5' RACE reads were re-called with MiXCR into one record per CDR3 protein. Of about 930,000 distinct CDR3 sequences in the sample, almost 30% were seen once. These records were also assigned to another study, of T cells of mothers and their children.

Specimen: blood. These receptors all come from a woman aged 35 to 49 in good health. The CDR3 runs from the conserved cysteine through the conserved F or W. A D gene is named only where the DNA matches it firmly. Clone size is given for some rows only: seen once, a few or many times, or a class if the clone is expanded.

j_call clone_size v_call cdr3_length d_call cdr3_nt cdr3_aa
TRBJ2-5 few TRBV7-2 16 . TGTGCCAGCACCTTGTGGGGGGGCATCGGGCAAGAGACCCAGTACTTC CASTLWGGIGQETQYF
TRBJ1-1 . TRBV6-2/TRBV6-3 15 . TGTGCCAGCAGTTACCAGGGTGGTAGTAGGACTGAAGCTTTCTTT CASSYQGGSRTEAFF
TRBJ1-1 . TRBV20-1 15 TRBD1 TGCAGTGCTAGAGACCGGACAGGCTCCAACGCTGAAGCTTTCTTT CSARDRTGSNAEAFF
TRBJ1-2 once TRBV20-1 14 . TGCAGTGCTCTAGATGTCCCCGGAATCTATGGCTACACCTTC CSALDVPGIYGYTF
TRBJ1-5 . TRBV7-2 12 . TGTGCCAGCAGCTCAGATTGGGGGCCCCAGCATTTT CASSSDWGPQHF
TRBJ2-5 many TRBV20-1 10 . TGCAGTGCCCCATTGGAGACCCAGTACTTC CSAPLETQYF
TRBJ1-2 few TRBV29-1 13 . TGCAGCGTTGAAATGGCAGGAACCTATGGCTACACCTTC CSVEMAGTYGYTF
TRBJ1-1 . TRBV29-1 11 . TGCTCAGGGGAGGCGAACACTGAAGCTTTCTTT CSGEANTEAFF
TRBJ2-7 few TRBV3-1 14 . TGTGCCAGCAGCCAAGATCCAGGGTTCAACGAGCAGTACTTC CASSQDPGFNEQYF
TRBJ2-4 . TRBV2 14 TRBD2 TGTGCCAGCAATATAGCGGGGGGGCCGCAGGAGCAGTACTTC CASNIAGGPQEQYF
TRBJ2-7 . TRBV2 15 TRBD1 TGTGCCAGCAGAGACACCGGGACAGAGGGCCACGAGCAGTACTTC CASRDTGTEGHEQYF
TRBJ1-6 few TRBV2 14 TRBD1 TGTGCCAGCAACTTCGGACAGGGAAATTCACCCCTCCACTTT CASNFGQGNSPLHF
TRBJ2-1 . TRBV29-1 14 TRBD2 TGCAGCGCAGGGACTAGCGGGGGCTACAATGAGCAGTTCTTC CSAGTSGGYNEQFF
TRBJ1-3 . TRBV28 16 . TGTGCCAGCAGCCTAACAGGTCTTGCCTCTGGAAACACCATATATTTT CASSLTGLASGNTIYF
TRBJ2-6 many TRBV6-6 15 . TGTGCCAGCAGTTACGAGGGGGCTGGGGCCAACGTCCTGACTTTC CASSYEGAGANVLTF
TRBJ1-2 many TRBV28 14 . TGTGCCAGCAGTTCCCACCAAAGTTCTTATGGCTACACCTTC CASSSHQSSYGYTF
TRBJ2-3 . TRBV28 16 TRBD1 TGTGCCAGCAGTTTACACGGGACAGGGGGCTTGGATACGCAGTATTTT CASSLHGTGGLDTQYF
TRBJ1-2 . TRBV7-2 15 TRBD1 TGTGCCAGCAGCTTAGATCCAGGGGGCAGGTATGGCTACACCTTC CASSLDPGGRYGYTF
TRBJ1-5 . TRBV2 13 . TGTGCCAGCAAGGGGACTGGCAATCAGCCCCAGCATTTT CASKGTGNQPQHF
TRBJ2-7 few TRBV2 14 TRBD2 TGTGCCAGCCAGGGACTAGCGGGGGTCTACGAGCAGTACTTC CASQGLAGVYEQYF
TRBJ2-7 many TRBV21-1 13 . TGTGCCAGCAGCCTTGAGACAGACTACGAGCAGTACTTC CASSLETDYEQYF
TRBJ1-1 many TRBV4-1 14 . TGCGCCAGCAGCCAAGATTCGGCGGACACTGAAGCTTTCTTT CASSQDSADTEAFF
TRBJ1-6 few TRBV5-1 14 . TGCGCCAGCAGCGCCCATGGAGATAATTCACCCCTCCACTTT CASSAHGDNSPLHF
TRBJ1-2 many TRBV15 14 TRBD1 TGTGCCACTACCACCGGGACAGGGACAGGGGGCTACACCTTC CATTTGTGTGGYTF
TRBJ2-7 . TRBV7-2 16 TRBD1 TGTGCCAGCAGCATCAGGCCCGGGACAGGGACCTACGAGCAGTACTTC CASSIRPGTGTYEQYF
TRBJ1-6 few TRBV7-2 16 . TGTGCCAGCAGCTTAACCCCCAGGGGAGGAAATTCACCCCTCCACTTT CASSLTPRGGNSPLHF
TRBJ2-7 . TRBV6-1 15 TRBD2 TGTGCCAGCATCACCGGGACTAGCGGATCCTACGAGCAGTACTTC CASITGTSGSYEQYF
TRBJ2-5 few TRBV20-1 15 TRBD1 TGCAGTGCTAACCGCGGGACAGGGAATGGGGAGACCCAGTACTTC CSANRGTGNGETQYF
TRBJ2-7 many TRBV6-5 15 . TGTGCCAGCAGTTACTTCGGGGGGCAGGCCTACGAGCAGTACTTC CASSYFGGQAYEQYF
TRBJ2-5 few TRBV7-2 14 . TGTGCCAGCAGCTTTCGGGATATTGCCGAGACCCAGTACTTC CASSFRDIAETQYF
TRBJ2-1 many TRBV19 16 . TGTGCCAGTAGTCCCCGCCTTTTGGGCGGGACCGATGAGCAGTTCTTC CASSPRLLGGTDEQFF
TRBJ1-5 . TRBV6-5 15 . TGTGCCAGCCGACAAGGGGGTGGCAGCAATCAGCCCCAGCATTTT CASRQGGGSNQPQHF
TRBJ2-3 few TRBV5-1 15 TRBD1 TGCGCCAGCAGCCGAACCGGGACAGGGATAGATACGCAGTATTTT CASSRTGTGIDTQYF
TRBJ2-1 many TRBV7-3 14 . TGTGCCAGCAGCCCACAACCTACGAGGAATGAGCAGTTCTTC CASSPQPTRNEQFF
TRBJ1-2 . TRBV12-3/TRBV12-4 13 . TGTGCCAGCAGTTTCGGGGAACTCGGTGGCTACACCTTC CASSFGELGGYTF
TRBJ1-5 . TRBV20-1 13 . TGCAGTGCCAGAGGACTTAGGAATCAGCCCCAGCATTTT CSARGLRNQPQHF
TRBJ2-7 many TRBV6-5 16 TRBD2 TGTGCCAGCTGCGTCACGACTCCCGGGGGGACGTACGAGCAGTACTTC CASCVTTPGGTYEQYF
TRBJ2-1 . TRBV4-1 17 TRBD2 TGCGCCAGCAGCCCACGGGCTAGCGGGGGGGTGGACAATGAGCAGTTCTTC CASSPRASGGVDNEQFF
TRBJ2-1 . TRBV9 15 TRBD2 TGTGCCAGCAGCCTGGGGGTAGCGGGGGGCAATGAGCAGTTCTTC CASSLGVAGGNEQFF
TRBJ2-1 . TRBV20-1 14 . TGCAGTGCCAAGGGGTGGGGTGTCGGGAATGAGCAGTTCTTC CSAKGWGVGNEQFF
TRBJ2-1 . TRBV4-2 18 TRBD2 TGTGCCAGCAGCCAAGTTGTAACTAGCGGGGGGCCCTACAATGAGCAGTTCTTC CASSQVVTSGGPYNEQFF
TRBJ2-1 many TRBV29-1 12 TRBD1 TGCAGCGTCACACAGGGGCCGAATGAGCAGTTCTTC CSVTQGPNEQFF
TRBJ1-2 few TRBV6-5 14 TRBD1 TGTGCCAGCAGTTACCTACAGGGGACGGCTGGCTACACCTTC CASSYLQGTAGYTF
TRBJ2-5 . TRBV7-2 16 TRBD2 TGTGCCAGCAGTTCCGGATGGTCTAGCGGCGAAGAGACCCAGTACTTC CASSSGWSSGEETQYF
TRBJ1-1 few TRBV24-1 16 . TGTGCCACCAGCCCCAGGGAGGGACTAATGAACACTGAAGCTTTCTTT CATSPREGLMNTEAFF